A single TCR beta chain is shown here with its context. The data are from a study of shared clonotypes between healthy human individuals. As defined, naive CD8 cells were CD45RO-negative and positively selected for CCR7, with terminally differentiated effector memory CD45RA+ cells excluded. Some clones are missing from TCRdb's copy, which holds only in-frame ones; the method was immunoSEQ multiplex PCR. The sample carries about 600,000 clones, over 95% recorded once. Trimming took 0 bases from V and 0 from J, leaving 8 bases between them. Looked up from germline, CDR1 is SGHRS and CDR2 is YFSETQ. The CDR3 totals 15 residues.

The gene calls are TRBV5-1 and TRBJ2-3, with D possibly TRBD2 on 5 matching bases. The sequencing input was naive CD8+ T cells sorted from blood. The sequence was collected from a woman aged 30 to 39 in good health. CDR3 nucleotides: TGCGCCAGCAGCTTGGACGGGATCAGCACAGATACGCAGTATTTT. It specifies CASSLDGISTDTQYF.